This passage covers 17 T cell receptor beta chains from one sample sequenced in a study of T cells in Graves' hyperthyroidism and ophthalmopathy. Researchers amplified the TCR beta CDR3 regions from RNA transcripts. HTBI primers were employed in a first-round RT-PCR of the TCR CDR3. TCRdb itself ran the multiplex PCR reads through MiXCR, one entry per CDR3 protein. Among around 420,000 distinct CDR3 sequences listed, approximately 14% were seen once. Input material: blood. The receptors originated from a young woman with Graves' hyperthyroidism.

V gene TRBV7-2 combines with J gene TRBJ1-1; D is unresolved. The CDR3 runs 13 residues. CDR1 is SGHTA, CDR2 FQGNSA, per germline. Deletions cut 1 base from V and 10 bases from J, with 13 bases between. The CDR3 sequence: CASSLVGGRRAFF. CDR3 DNA sequence: TGTGCCAGCAGCTTAGTAGGAGGGCGTAGAGCTTTCTTT.

The chain carries TRBV5-4 and TRBJ2-1, with 7 nucleotides matching TRBD1. J gave up 7 bases and V 3 bases, and 10 bases lay outside the gene matches. The CDR3 sequence is 15 residues long. Per germline, CDR1 SGHNT and CDR2 YYREEE (reference sequence). Here the CDR3 DNA reads TGTGCCAGCAGCTCAATACAGGGGCGTCGGAATGAGCAGTTCTTC. Translating it yields CASSSIQGRRNEQFF.

The chain employs TRBV28 and TRBJ1-1; the D is unclear. Trimming pared 3 bases from V and 7 bases from J, leaving 9 bases between. The CDR3 runs to 12 residues. CDR1 is MDHEN and CDR2 is SYDVKM in the germline V gene. This CDR3 reads CASSFGLYEAFF. In DNA form, the CDR3 reads TGTGCCAGCAGTTTCGGACTGTATGAAGCTTTCTTT.

In its sample, this clonotype was seen many times. V gene TRBV2 combines with J gene TRBJ2-7; possible D gene TRBD2, 5 bases. CDR1 is SNHLY and CDR2 is FYNNEI in the germline V gene. This CDR3 is 10 amino acids long. V dropped 8 bases and J dropped 5 bases, with 7 bases sitting between them. In DNA, the CDR3 is TGTGCCAGCGGGGAGAACGAGCAGTACTTC. It yields the protein CASGENEQYF.

This clonotype was detected many times. The J gene is TRBJ1-2, the V gene TRBV2, with 9 nucleotides matching TRBD1. J was trimmed by 5 bases and V by 2 bases; bases with no gene match: 6. The CDR3 spans 15 residues. Germline lookup yields CDR1 SNHLY and CDR2 FYNNEI. CDR3 sequence reads: CASSEWDRDQYGYTF. For the CDR3, the DNA is TGTGCCAGCAGTGAATGGGACAGGGACCAATATGGCTACACCTTC. The whole variable domain, remainder taken from reference TRBV2 and TRBJ1-2, is EPEVTQTPSHQVTQMGQEVILRCVPISNHLYFYWYRQILGQKVEFLVSFYNNEISEKSEIFDDQFSVERPDGSNFTLKIRSTKLEDSAMYFCASSEWDRDQYGYTFGSGTRLTVV.

This clonotype was seen a handful of times. This chain links TRBV11-2 with TRBJ2-6; D unresolved. The CDR3 is made up of 15 amino acids. The germline CDR1 and CDR2 sequences are SGHAT and FQNNGV. The ends were cut back, 6 bases at V and 0 bases at J, with 9 bases in the middle. The CDR3 sequence is CASRSLISGANVLTF. The CDR3 nucleotides are TGTGCCAGCAGATCCCTCATCTCTGGGGCCAACGTCCTGACTTTC.

This clonotype was observed many times. The gene calls are TRBV7-2 and TRBJ1-1, with 8 bases lining up with TRBD1. This CDR3 is built from 15 residues. Germline CDR1 reads SGHTA; CDR2 reads FQGNSA. V trimming: 3 bases; J trimming: 5 bases; junction bases outside the gene matches: 8. This CDR3 is CASSLDGTGRTEAFF. In DNA form, the CDR3 reads TGTGCCAGCAGCTTGGATGGGACAGGTAGGACTGAAGCTTTCTTT.

The CDR3 is CASSGIGTEAFF. The CDR3, as DNA: TGCGCCAGCAGTGGAATTGGCACTGAAGCTTTCTTT. V usage is TRBV4-1 and J usage is TRBJ1-1; D unclear. The CDR3 has 12 residues. V lost 6 bases and J 4 bases, leaving 9 bases between the germline ends. Germline V gene lookup returns CDR1 MGHRA and CDR2 YSYEKL.

This clonotype has a count of ten or more. The V gene is TRBV27, the J gene TRBJ1-1; weak D call: TRBD1 (5 bases). Trimming pared 5 bases from V and 5 bases from J, leaving 45 bases between. This CDR3 is built from 24 residues. The germline gives CDR1 MNHEY, CDR2 SMNVEV (reference sequence). DNA for the CDR3: TGTGCCAGCAGTGCGCTCTCCCACGTGCCCGCTTCATCCTACGTAACAGGCCCGAGGACTGAAGCTTTCTTT. This codes for CASSALSHVPASSYVTGPRTEAFF.

This clonotype was detected only once. This sequence joins TRBV9 and TRBJ2-5; 9 nucleotides align to TRBD1. J lost 2 bases, V lost 0 bases, and 5 bases had no gene match. This CDR3 has 16 residues. The germline gives CDR1 SGDLS, CDR2 YYNGEE. CDR3 nucleotides: TGTGCCAGCAGCGTAGGTTTGACAGGGGGACAAGAGACCCAGTACTTC. It specifies CASSVGLTGGQETQYF.

The chain recombines TRBV5-1 with TRBJ2-5, with unresolved D. Germline V CDR1 and CDR2: SGHRS, YFSETQ. V lost 0 bases and J lost 0, with 12 bases in between. This CDR3 has 16 residues. The CDR3 is CASSLEAWRYQETQYF. The CDR3 DNA is TGCGCCAGCAGCTTGGAGGCGTGGCGTTACCAAGAGACCCAGTACTTC.

This clonotype was picked up many times. This chain links TRBV28 with TRBJ2-7; 11 nucleotides align to TRBD2. The CDR3 is made up of 15 amino acids. The V and J ends lost 6 bases and 1 base, in that order; junction bases with no gene match: 5. CDR1 and CDR2 from the germline V gene are MDHEN and SYDVKM. The CDR3 here is CASRVAGGFSYEQYF. The CDR3 DNA is TGTGCCAGCAGGGTAGCGGGAGGGTTTTCCTACGAGCAGTACTTC.

This clonotype has a count of ten or more. The J gene is TRBJ1-1, the V gene TRBV6-1; no clear D. The V and J ends lost 8 bases and 1 base respectively, with 8 bases between them. The germline V gene has CDR1 MNHNS and CDR2 SASEGT. The CDR3 runs to 12 residues. The CDR3 DNA sequence: TGTGCCAGCGGGTGGGGGAACACTGAAGCTTTCTTT. Translation gives CASGWGNTEAFF.

The chain has TRBV6-2 or TRBV6-3 and TRBJ2-5, with D perhaps matching TRBD1 (5 bases). This CDR3 has 14 amino acids. CDR1 and CDR2 (germline): MNHEY, SVGEGT. The V end lost 0 bases, the J end lost 14 bases, and 19 bases lay between the germline ends. The CDR3 bases are TGTGCCAGCAGTTACTCGACGTTAGGGGATCGATCCTACTTC. Protein: CASSYSTLGDRSYF.

V gene TRBV27 combines with J gene TRBJ1-5; 7 bases line up with TRBD1. In germline, CDR1 is MNHEY, CDR2 SMNVEV (reference sequence). The trim removed 4 bases at V and 0 bases at J, leaving 6 bases unmatched. The CDR3 is made up of 16 amino acids. For the CDR3, the DNA is TGTGCCAGCAGTTCGACAGGGATGACTAGCAATCAGCCCCAGCATTTT. This encodes CASSSTGMTSNQPQHF.

This clonotype was seen repeatedly, ten times or more. The chain has TRBV20-1 and TRBJ2-4, with D unclear. Trimming shortened V by 6 bases and J by 7 bases, and 10 bases separated the two germline ends. The CDR3 consists of 11 residues. CDR1 is DFQATT, CDR2 SNEGSKA, per germline (reference sequence). CDR3 sequence (DNA): TGCAGTGCCCTAATGGTGAACATTCAGTACTTC. Protein: CSALMVNIQYF.

Comments on this clonotype: This sequence may be a read error, since a much larger clone differs from it by one base. In nucleotides, the CDR3 is TGTGCCGGCAGCTTAGTTATTAGCGGGAGGGCTGGCTACGAGCAGTACTTC. This encodes CAGSLVISGRAGYEQYF. The chain couples TRBV7-6 to TRBJ2-7; 11 bases align to TRBD2. The CDR3 runs 17 residues. Germline V lookup: CDR1 SGHVS, CDR2 FNYEAQ.